This TCR beta chain was found in a study of CD8 T cells in Susac syndrome. Reverse transcription of roughly 0.5 to 1 ug RNA was performed with random hexamers. Amplification of the TCR beta CDR3 was carried out by immunoSEQ multiplex PCR, which spanned a total of 54 Vbeta and 13 Jbeta segments. From the immunoSEQ multiplex PCR reads, TCRdb called clonotypes with MiXCR, one entry per CDR3 protein. The profile covers approximately 110,000 distinct CDR3 sequences, with more than 90% appearing a single time and over 0.07% taken by the ten largest. The study sequenced TCR beta in blood CD8+ and CD4+ T cells. The healthy controls were matched to patients by age and sex. CDR3 size: 15 residues. CDR1 is SEHNR, CDR2 FQNEAQ, per germline (reference sequence). With 4 bases removed from V and 8 bases from J, the gap between germline ends came to 17 bases.

The sequencing input was CD4+ T cells from PBMCs. J is TRBJ1-4 and V is TRBV7-9; D perhaps matches TRBD1 (6 bases). This TCR was sampled from a human donor in good health. CDR3 residues: CASSSTDSSKEKLFF. DNA for the CDR3: TGTGCCAGCAGCTCGACGGACAGCTCCAAAGAAAAACTGTTTTTT.